The entry below gives a single TCR beta chain sequence along with its context. The study ran its PCR with 60 Vbeta and 13 Jbeta primers. Repertoires were generated with immunoSEQ multiplex PCR, while TCRdb's copy carries only in-frame clones and drops some. The sample has over 65,000 clones; less than 80% are singletons. Sampled while nominally healthy, donors likely had unrecorded immune exposures. The data stem from a study of cytomegalovirus exposure and HLA in healthy donors. The sample comprised PBMCs. This TCR came from a woman in her forties or fifties in good health and CMV-seropositive.

The CDR3 sequence: CASTQDRGLSPLHF. The CDR3 coding sequence is TGTGCCAGTACCCAGGACAGGGGGCTTTCACCCCTCCACTTT. The rearrangement joins TRBV19 to TRBJ1-6, with 11 nucleotides matching TRBD1. Germline loops: CDR1 LNHDA, CDR2 SQIVND (reference sequence). V lost 7 bases, J lost 9 bases, and 5 bases stayed unmatched. The CDR3 sequence is 14 residues long. The whole variable domain, filled in from reference TRBV19 and TRBJ1-6, reads DGGITQSPKYLFRKEGQNVTLSCEQNLNHDAMYWYRQDPGQGLRLIYYSQIVNDFQKGDIAEGYSVSREKKESFPLTVTSAQKNPTAFYLCASTQDRGLSPLHFGNGTRLTVT.